The 30 T cell receptor beta chains given below trace back to one sample, sequenced in a study of long-term antiretroviral therapy in people with HIV. The immunoSEQ assay was v3.0, run at survey level. The assay was immunoSEQ multiplex PCR, and TCRdb's table has in-frame clones only and misses some. The sample records approximately 29,000 clones, 70% to 90% being singletons. The sample in question was unsorted PBMCs, obtained 1.1 years after starting antiretroviral therapy. All receptors derive from a man younger than 35 with HIV.

This clone has just one count. The chain joins TRBV5-4 to TRBJ1-1; 9 positions match TRBD1. V was pared by 4 bases and J by 5 bases, with 6 bases of the junction left unmatched. Looked up from germline, CDR1 is SGHNT and CDR2 is YYREEE (reference sequence). The CDR3 spans 14 residues. The CDR3 loop reads CASSHRDRATEAFF. The CDR3 coding sequence is TGTGCCAGCAGCCACCGGGACAGGGCAACTGAAGCTTTCTTT.

The chain uses TRBV10-1 and TRBJ1-1, with D possibly being TRBD1 (5 bases). Germline assignment: CDR1 WNHNN and CDR2 SYGVQD (reference sequence). The CDR3 covers 14 residues. Trimming took off 5 bases at V and 0 bases at J, with 10 bases between the two ends. The CDR3 loop is CASSFRGMNTEAFF. CDR3 DNA: TGCGCCAGCAGTTTCCGGGGGATGAACACTGAAGCTTTCTTT.

V gene TRBV6-6 combines with J gene TRBJ2-3; D gene unclear. In germline, CDR1 is MNHNY, CDR2 SVGAGI (reference sequence). V was trimmed by 0 bases and J by 2 bases, leaving 9 bases between them. The CDR3 totals 15 residues. CDR3 sequence (DNA): TGTGCCAGCAGTTACTCGATGCAGCACACAGATACGCAGTATTTT. The encoded protein is CASSYSMQHTDTQYF.

The V gene is TRBV7-8, the J gene TRBJ1-2, with no clear D. The CDR3 is made up of 14 amino acids. Between the trimmed V and J ends, which lost 4 bases and 0 bases, there was a span of 9 bases. The germline V gene has CDR1 SGHVS and CDR2 FQNEAQ. CDR3 sequence reads: CASSSLRSNYGYTF. CDR3 nucleotides: TGTGCCAGCAGCTCTTTGAGGTCTAACTATGGCTACACCTTC. Filled out from reference TRBV7-8 and TRBJ1-2, the complete variable domain reads GAGVSQSPRYKVAKRGQDVALRCDPISGHVSLFWYQQALGQGPEFLTYFQNEAQLDKSGLPSDRFFAERPEGSVSTLKIQRTQQEDSAVYLCASSSLRSNYGYTFGSGTRLTVV.

The chain has TRBV27 and TRBJ2-7; 7 bases are a match to TRBD1. V lost 3 bases, J lost 3 bases, and 5 bases stayed unmatched. This CDR3 contains 14 residues. Looked up from germline, CDR1 is MNHEY and CDR2 is SMNVEV (reference sequence). The CDR3 DNA is TGTGCCAGCAGTTTTGGGGCAGGGGGCTACGAGCAGTACTTC. Its protein is CASSFGAGGYEQYF.

The chain recombines TRBV18 with TRBJ1-6; TRBD1 matches 11 bases. The CDR3 spans 19 residues. CDR1 and CDR2 from the germline V gene are KGHSH and LQKENI. Trimming at V came to 3 bases and at J to 0 bases, leaving 7 bases not matched to a gene. CDR3 DNA: TGTGCCAGCTCACCTCTCGGGACAGGGGGATTCTCCTATAATTCACCCCTCCACTTT. This encodes CASSPLGTGGFSYNSPLHF.

The rearrangement uses TRBV6-5 and TRBJ2-7, with 10 bases aligning to TRBD1. CDR3 length: 16 amino acids. Germline CDR1 and CDR2: MNHEY and SVGAGI. Trimming at V came to 0 bases and at J to 0 bases, leaving 2 bases not matched to a gene. CDR3 protein: CASSYSRQGASYEQYF. The CDR3 bases are TGTGCCAGCAGTTACTCGCGACAGGGGGCCTCCTACGAGCAGTACTTC.

The V gene is TRBV7-2, the J gene TRBJ2-4; D gene ambiguous. This CDR3 comprises 14 residues. Looked up from germline, CDR1 is SGHTA and CDR2 is FQGNSA. V was clipped by 0 bases and J by 5 bases, with 8 bases between them. For the CDR3, the DNA is TGTGCCAGCAGCTTAGCGGCAGGCGAAAACATTCAGTACTTC. This encodes CASSLAAGENIQYF.

The table lists this clone with a count of one. The J gene is TRBJ1-2, the V gene TRBV28, with D possibly matching TRBD1 (5 bases). Germline CDR1 and CDR2: MDHEN and SYDVKM. The CDR3 is made up of 11 amino acids. Trimming pared 6 bases from V and 8 bases from J, leaving 10 bases between. In DNA form, the CDR3 reads TGTGCCAGCAGGGATCAGGGAGGCTACACCTTC. It yields the protein CASRDQGGYTF.

The rearrangement uses TRBV5-8 and TRBJ2-1; 16 bases match TRBD2. This CDR3 has 15 amino acids. V lost 3 bases to trimming and J lost 8 bases; unmatched junction nucleotides: 2. Per the germline V gene, CDR1 is SGHTS and CDR2 is YDEGEE. The CDR3 protein is CASSSGTSGRDEQFF. The CDR3 region has the DNA TGTGCCAGCAGCTCAGGGACTAGCGGGAGGGATGAGCAGTTCTTC.

This chain connects TRBV6-5 to TRBJ2-7, with 8 bases matching TRBD1. V was clipped by 2 bases and J by 13 bases; unmatched bases: 10. Germline CDR1 is MNHEY and CDR2 is SVGAGI. This CDR3 is built from 13 residues. The CDR3: CASSYAITGGTYF. DNA for the CDR3: TGTGCCAGCAGTTACGCCATCACAGGGGGAACTTACTTC.

This chain connects TRBV18 to TRBJ1-4; TRBD1 is a possible D gene (5 bases). V dropped 4 bases and J dropped 7 bases, with 10 bases sitting between them. The CDR3 contains 13 residues. Germline CDR1 reads KGHSH; CDR2 reads LQKENI. DNA of the CDR3: TGTGCCAGCTCACAGGGACTGGGTGAAAAACTGTTTTTT. Translating gives CASSQGLGEKLFF. The full variable domain, its missing parts supplied by reference TRBV18 and TRBJ1-4, is NAGVMQNPRHLVRRRGQEARLRCSPMKGHSHVYWYRQLPEEGLKFMVYLQKENIIDESGMPKERFSAEFPKEGPSILRIQQVVRGDSAAYFCASSQGLGEKLFFGSGTQLSVL.

The V gene is TRBV5-6, the J gene TRBJ2-7, with D uncertain. Between the trimmed V and J ends, which lost 4 bases and 2 bases, there was a span of 16 bases. Germline assignment: CDR1 SGHDT and CDR2 YYEEEE. There are 15 residues in the CDR3. CDR3 DNA: TGTGCCAGCAGCCCCCTCGGGCTAGGTGCCTACGAGCAGTACTTC. Protein: CASSPLGLGAYEQYF.

Only one count was recorded for this clone. J is TRBJ2-1 and V is TRBV9; TRBD2 is a possible D gene (5 bases). V lost 6 bases and J 10 bases, leaving 14 bases between the germline ends. This CDR3 contains 12 residues. Germline CDR1 and CDR2: SGDLS and YYNGEE. This chain's CDR3 is CASKRRTPEQFF. As DNA, the CDR3 is TGTGCCAGCAAGAGGAGGACCCCAGAGCAGTTCTTC.

The chain employs TRBV5-1 and TRBJ2-1; D not certain. Trimming removed 0 bases from V and 6 bases from J, with 10 bases in between. This CDR3 is 14 amino acids long. Germline CDR1 is SGHRS and CDR2 is YFSETQ. The CDR3 loop is CASSLDWGGNEQFF. The CDR3 DNA reads TGCGCCAGCAGCTTGGATTGGGGTGGCAATGAGCAGTTCTTC.

The chain couples TRBV15 to TRBJ2-7; D perhaps matches TRBD2 (6 bases). The V gene's germline CDR1 is LNHNV and CDR2 YYDKDF (reference sequence). Trimming left V 3 bases short and J 3 bases short, with 6 bases between. CDR3 size: 12 residues. CDR3 nucleotides: TGTGCCACCAGCAGCGGGGGCTACGAGCAGTACTTC. Translated: CATSSGGYEQYF.

The chain links TRBV6-6 to TRBJ1-5, with no clear D. This CDR3 spans 15 amino acids. Trimming took 5 bases from V and 5 from J, leaving 16 bases between them. CDR1 is MNHNY, CDR2 SVGAGI, per germline (reference sequence). CDR3 nucleotides: TGTGCCAGCAGTCCGCCCGGGGTACGCCATCAGCCCCAGCATTTT. This gives the protein CASSPPGVRHQPQHF.

This chain joins TRBV4-1 and TRBJ1-1; the D gene is possibly TRBD1 (5 bases). V lost 1 base and J lost 4, with 13 bases in between. This CDR3 is 15 amino acids long. Germline assignment: CDR1 MGHRA and CDR2 YSYEKL. CDR3 amino acids: CASSQGRPRGTEAFF. CDR3 nucleotides: TGCGCCAGCAGCCAAGGACGCCCGAGGGGCACTGAAGCTTTCTTT.

The chain employs TRBV4-1 and TRBJ2-7, with D perhaps given as TRBD1 or TRBD2 (5 bases each). Germline CDR1 and CDR2: MGHRA and YSYEKL. This CDR3 is built from 13 residues. Trimming shortened V by 6 bases and J by 2 bases, and 11 bases separated the two germline ends. As DNA, the CDR3 is TGCGCCAGCAGGGACTTGGGGGCCTACGAGCAGTACTTC. Encoded protein: CASRDLGAYEQYF.

This chain joins TRBV11-3 and TRBJ2-7; 8 positions agree with TRBD1. Losses at the gene ends were 3 bases for V and 0 bases for J; bases not matched to a gene: 4. The CDR3 loop spans 15 amino acids. Germline V CDR1 and CDR2: SGHNT, YENEEA. The DNA of the CDR3 is TGTGCCAGCAGCTTTCAGGGGGCCCGCTCCTACGAGCAGTACTTC. Translation: CASSFQGARSYEQYF.

V usage is TRBV19 and J usage is TRBJ1-1; D is undetermined. The CDR3 is 16 residues long. V was pared by 5 bases and J by 1 base, with 17 bases between. Germline loops: CDR1 LNHDA, CDR2 SQIVND (reference sequence). CDR3 region: CASSFTASQKNTEAFF. The CDR3 DNA sequence: TGTGCCAGTAGTTTTACAGCCAGTCAAAAGAACACTGAAGCTTTCTTT.

The rearrangement joins TRBV15 to TRBJ2-1, with 8 bases aligning to TRBD2. The CDR3 consists of 16 residues. After removal of 3 bases from V and 5 bases from J, the junction contained 9 bases not matched to a gene. Germline values: CDR1 LNHNV, CDR2 YYDKDF (reference sequence). CDR3 bases: TGTGCCACCAGCAGGGAATACGGACTAGCCCACAATGAGCAGTTCTTC. Its translation is CATSREYGLAHNEQFF.

The chain employs TRBV6-1 and TRBJ2-2; no firm D call. The germline V gene has CDR1 MNHNS and CDR2 SASEGT. Trimming removed 2 bases from V and 2 bases from J, with 6 bases in between. The CDR3 contains 14 residues. DNA of the CDR3: TGTGCCAGCAGTGAACACCTCAACACCGGGGAGCTGTTTTTT. Translated: CASSEHLNTGELFF.

This clone occurred once. V gene TRBV30 combines with J gene TRBJ1-4; a possible D gene is TRBD1 (5 bases). The V gene lost 3 bases and the J gene lost 14 bases, with 16 bases spanning the gap. This CDR3 region has 12 residues. In germline, CDR1 is GTSNPN, CDR2 SVGIG (reference sequence). CDR3 sequence reads: CAWRDNGYHLFF. The CDR3 coding sequence is TGTGCCTGGAGGGACAATGGGTATCACCTGTTTTTT. The whole variable domain, remainder taken from reference TRBV30 and TRBJ1-4, is SQTIHQWPATLVQPVGSPLSLECTVEGTSNPNLYWYRQAAGRGLQLLFYSVGIGQISSEVPQNLSASRPQDRQFILSSKKLLLSDSGFYLCAWRDNGYHLFFGSGTQLSVL.

The chain uses TRBV27 and TRBJ2-2; 7 bases are a match to TRBD2. Germline CDR1 is MNHEY and CDR2 is SMNVEV (reference sequence). The CDR3 is 16 amino acids. V trimming: 3 bases; J trimming: 5 bases; junction bases outside the gene matches: 9. The CDR3 is CASSFLAEGGTGELFF. Written as DNA, the CDR3 is TGTGCCAGCAGTTTTCTAGCGGAGGGCGGAACCGGGGAGCTGTTTTTT.

The chain uses TRBV27 and TRBJ2-7; tentatively, D is TRBD1 (6 bases). CDR1 and CDR2 from the germline V gene are MNHEY and SMNVEV (reference sequence). The V end lost 0 bases, the J end lost 2 bases, and 14 bases lay between the germline ends. The CDR3 contains 16 residues. The CDR3 region has the DNA TGTGCCAGCAGTTTATCACCAGGGGTGGCCGCCTACGAGCAGTACTTC. It codes for CASSLSPGVAAYEQYF.

CDR3 nucleotide sequence: TGTGCCAGCAGTAAAGCGGGGAGGGACTATGGCTACACCTTC. This translates into CASSKAGRDYGYTF. The chain has TRBV27 and TRBJ1-2; D not resolved. The CDR3 has 14 residues. From germline, CDR1 is MNHEY and CDR2 SMNVEV (reference sequence). V was pared by 5 bases and J by 3 bases, with 13 bases between.

The V and J genes are TRBV7-9 and TRBJ2-3; 12 bases map to TRBD2. Germline V gene sequence: CDR1 SEHNR, CDR2 FQNEAQ (reference sequence). The CDR3 has 17 amino acids. The J segment lost 1 base and the V segment lost 5 bases, leaving 7 bases of the junction unmatched. In DNA form, the CDR3 reads TGTGCCAGCAGCCTAAGACTAGCGGGGGCACGCACAGATACGCAGTATTTT. Its translation is CASSLRLAGARTDTQYF.

The chain uses TRBV27 and TRBJ1-2; possible D gene TRBD1, 6 bases. The CDR3 runs to 16 residues. Germline lookup yields CDR1 MNHEY and CDR2 SMNVEV (reference sequence). Trimming took off 6 bases at V and 1 base at J, with 18 bases between the two ends. This CDR3 is CASRIAQGRNNYGYTF. The CDR3 DNA is TGTGCCAGCAGAATCGCCCAGGGGAGGAATAACTATGGCTACACCTTC.

The chain combines TRBV28 with TRBJ1-2; the D gene is possibly TRBD1 (5 bases). This CDR3 contains 12 residues. Trimming shortened V by 0 bases and J by 7 bases, and 6 bases separated the two germline ends. Germline CDR1 reads MDHEN; CDR2 reads SYDVKM. The CDR3, as DNA: TGTGCCAGCAGTTTATGGGGGGGTGGCTACACCTTC. Amino acids: CASSLWGGGYTF.